This T cell receptor (beta chain) was identified in a study of cytomegalovirus exposure and HLA in healthy donors. The CDR3 is 16 amino acids. CDR1 and CDR2 from the germline V gene are LGHNA and YSLEER. The V gene end was trimmed by 1 base and the J gene end by 2 bases; junction bases not matched to a gene: 6. To note about this clone: Its cognate antigen is unknown.

Points from the study as a whole: Most sequenced TCRs were rare (though some public TCRs occurred in many donors). It was around 160 TCR beta chains that were listed as cytomegalovirus-associated.

Libraries were prepared by immunoSEQ multiplex PCR; TCRdb keeps only in-frame clonotypes and omits some of them. The sample lists 50,000 to 65,000 clones, 95% to 97% occurring once. The sequenced material came from PBMCs. The rearrangement uses TRBV4-3 and TRBJ2-7; 9 bases line up with TRBD1. The TCR originated in a woman aged 18 to 35 in good health and CMV-seronegative. The CDR3 DNA sequence: TGCGCCAGCAGCCAAGGGGCGGGGACAGGGCCCTACGAGCAGTACTTC. Translation: CASSQGAGTGPYEQYF.